A single sample gave rise to the 10 T cell receptor gamma chains below, sequenced in a study of gamma delta lymphoproliferative disorders and STAT genes. The receptor sequences were amplified from genomic DNA of peripheral blood mononuclear cells. TCRdb re-called the multiplex PCR reads through CATT. The sample yields 900 to 1,300 gamma-chain clones, roughly 31% seen once. The sequencing sample was made of blood. The receptors come from a human donor in good health.

The V gene is TRGV3, but the J gene lacks a call. The germline V gene has CDR1 VTNTFY and CDR2 YDVSTARD (reference sequence). The CDR3 extends over 12 amino acids. CDR3 sequence reads: CATWDSQRVRLF. The CDR3 region has the DNA TGTGCCACCTGGGACAGTCAACGGGTTCGACTCTTT.

Comments on this clone: It is unclear where the CDR3 begins or ends on the DNA, so no DNA is shown, and the CDR3 is as TCRdb lists it. The J gene is uncalled and the V gene is TRGV11. TRGV11 is assigned to the ORF class and has an uncertain function. The CDR3 has 19 amino acids, counting both end residues. The CDR3 is CTTVPAGLGTFISDWIKTF.

This clone was picked up one time. This chain uses TRGV3 with TRGJ1 or TRGJ2. The J gene is absent in TCRdb and was assigned here via DNA matching to germline. CDR1 and CDR2 (germline): VTNTFY, YDVSTARD (reference sequence). CDR3 size: 14 residues. V lost 1 base and J lost 4; bases outside the gene matches: 7. The CDR3 region has the DNA TGTGCCACCTGGGACAGCGCCCTCTATTATAAGAAACTCTTT. It translates to CATWDSALYYKKLF.

The V gene is TRGV5, the J gene TRGJ1 or TRGJ2. The J gene, not given by TCRdb, was assigned here from a germline match of the nucleotide sequence. The CDR3 is 11 amino acids. Germline CDR1 reads VINAFY; CDR2 reads YDVSNSKD. After removal of 4 bases from V and 11 bases from J, the junction contained 8 bases not matched to a gene. CDR3 DNA: TGTGCCACCTGGGAGCGGTGGGAGAAACTCTTT. Protein: CATWERWEKLF.

The DNA of the CDR3 is TGTGCCACCTGGGGCAGCTACGAGACCACTGGTTGGTTCAAGATATTT. Translated: CATWGSYETTGWFKIF. The chain recombines TRGV5P with TRGJP1. TCRdb gives no J gene; it was assigned here by matching the DNA to germline. TRGV5P is marked as a pseudogene. The CDR3 totals 16 residues.

As to this clone: One base separates it from a far larger clone, so it is likely a read error. It is unclear where the CDR3 begins or ends on the DNA, so no DNA is shown, and the CDR3 is as TCRdb lists it. The V gene call reads TRGV11; no J gene was called. TRGV11 has ORF status, its function being uncertain. The CDR3 contains 16 residues when both ends are counted. The CDR3 here is CTTVPAGLDHYYKKLF.

Within the sample, this clone is large. This chain links TRGV4 with TRGJ1 or TRGJ2. Germline matching of the DNA provided the J gene here, since TCRdb leaves it blank. Germline V gene lookup returns CDR1 EGSTGY and CDR2 YDSYTSSV. The length of the CDR3 is 13 residues. V lost 0 bases to trimming and J lost 5 bases; unmatched junction nucleotides: 4. The CDR3 is CATWDGPDYKKLF. The DNA of the CDR3 is TGTGCCACCTGGGATGGGCCGGATTATAAGAAACTCTTT.

Note on this clone: The limits of the CDR3 on the DNA are not certain, so only TCRdb's listed CDR3 is given. The V gene call reads TRGV11; no J gene was called. TRGV11 is identified as an open reading frame with a role that is uncertain. Termini included, the CDR3 measures 12 amino acids. Here the CDR3 reads CTTVPAGSLKLF.

By share of the sample, this clone is large. The chain employs TRGV4 and TRGJ1 or TRGJ2. TCRdb lists no J gene, so it was determined here by aligning the DNA to germline. CDR3 size: 14 residues. Germline CDR1 EGSTGY, CDR2 YDSYTSSV. V gave up 1 base and J gave up 7 bases; unmatched junction bases: 10. The CDR3: CATWDGSRPYKKLF. Written as DNA, the CDR3 is TGTGCCACCTGGGATGGATCCCGTCCGTATAAGAAACTCTTT.

The CDR3 region has the DNA TGTGCCACCTGGGACGGCCAAGAGAATTATTATAAGAAACTCTTT. It codes for CATWDGQENYYKKLF. The chain is built from TRGV2 and TRGJ1 or TRGJ2. The J gene was missing in TCRdb and was found by matching the end of the DNA to germline. The CDR3 runs to 15 residues. V dropped 1 base and J dropped 0; count of bases not matched to a gene: 6. Germline values: CDR1 EGSNGY, CDR2 YDSYNSKV.